The TCR beta chain under discussion was sequenced for a study of blood T cell repertoires in COVID-19 (dated by TCRdb to 2020 to 2021). With regard to the full study: Samples covering the acute and convalescent phases of COVID-19 were provided by collaborators in the United States, Italy and Spain. Samples came from the ongoing ImmuneRACE study (first 160 participants) plus 1,254 subjects from 6 global collaborators. Deeply sampled blood TCRbeta repertoires from subjects exposed to, actively infected with, or recovered from COVID-19 were included in the dataset. Nearly every sample came with metadata listing a de-identified subject ID, COVID-19 status, age in years and sex. Where available, HLA class I and class II types were obtained from metadata supplied by the sample provider rather than from assay-based typing. The material from the prospective study consisted of cDNA or gDNA derived from T cells, B-cell-depleted T cells, or PBMCs. The repertoires were released in a freely available public database intended as a resource for research on the immune response to SARS-CoV-2. The study at large found these results: The quantity of clinical and demographic metadata differed by source and by participant and was supplied without curation.

TCRbeta CDR3 regions were amplified from genomic DNA using the immunoSEQ Assay, a bias-controlled multiplex PCR. In the authors' own workflow: Nucleated cell counts per sample were estimated from amplification of reference gene primers within the assay. To quantify the absolute abundance of each unique TCRbeta CDR3 rearrangement, sequence reads were collapsed and filtered. Productive Simpson clonality was computed per sample as the square root of Simpson's diversity index over productive rearrangements. TCRdb mirrors the immuneACCESS table, restricted to in-frame sequences. Some clones are absent from its copies; in checked studies, under half trace to an unresolved V gene, and the reason for the others is unknown. V and J calls and clone size are copied from that table; D and trimming were computed from the DNA. This sample is represented by about 270,000 clones; about four fifths of them were singletons. Clones ranked in the top ten supply around 2.9% of the sample.

From its cysteine to its phenylalanine, the CDR3 spans 13 amino acids. The read is trimmed to its CDR3 DNA, 39 bases read in frame from base 1. Based on the germline V gene, the CDR1 and CDR2 sequences are SGHTA and FQGTGA. V is pruned by 4 bases and J by 7 bases, leaving 7 bases of the junction without a gene match. A word on this clone: Its antigen target is currently unknown. Within one base of it there is no much larger clone, and no base qualities were kept.

The collaborating institutions used their own protocols to collect whole blood in K2EDTA tubes. For TCRbeta analysis, collaborators shipped samples in one of three forms: frozen whole blood, isolated PBMCs, or DNA extracted from either of those sample types. What was sequenced was peripheral blood. The V gene is TRBV7-3 and the J gene is TRBJ2-7; 7 central bases correspond to TRBD1. The receptor's source is a woman between 18 and 29 years old with acute or convalescent COVID-19. The CDR3 here reads CASSWNRGGEQYF. The DNA sequence reads TGTGCCAGCAGCTGGAACAGGGGCGGAGAGCAGTACTTC.